This entry lists 4 T cell receptor beta chains sequenced from one sample in a study of shared clonotypes between healthy human individuals. TCRdb's copy holds only in-frame clones and misses some; the assay was immunoSEQ multiplex PCR. There are about 490,000 clones in the sample; 76% occur only once, and roughly 13% lies in the top ten. What was sequenced was PBMCs. The receptors come from a woman in her thirties or forties in good health. Some clones in this sample may be carry-over from other donors' samples.

The genes are TRBV28 and TRBJ1-3; 7 nucleotides agree with TRBD1. The CDR3 has 15 amino acids. Per germline, CDR1 MDHEN and CDR2 SYDVKM. J gave up 4 bases and V 5 bases, and 8 bases lay outside the gene matches. The chain's CDR3 is CASSPQTGAGNTIYF. The CDR3 region has the DNA TGTGCCAGCAGTCCCCAAACAGGGGCGGGAAACACCATATATTTT.

This clone was recorded once. The rearrangement links TRBV4-1 to TRBJ2-1; D perhaps matches TRBD1 (7 bases). Germline values: CDR1 MGHRA, CDR2 YSYEKL. The CDR3 spans 18 residues. With 4 bases removed from V and 5 bases from J, the gap between germline ends came to 24 bases. DNA for the CDR3: TGCGCCAGCAGCCCCCGAAAGGGGGCGGGACAGACCAACAATGAGCAGTTCTTC. This sequence encodes CASSPRKGAGQTNNEQFF.

With regard to this clone: Distinct nucleotide sequences in the sample also encode this CDR3. The chain is built from TRBV7-2 and TRBJ2-5; 9 bases fit TRBD1. The CDR3 is 12 amino acids. The V gene's germline CDR1 is SGHTA and CDR2 FQGNSA. V trimming: 3 bases; J trimming: 7 bases; junction bases outside the gene matches: 0. CDR3 DNA: TGTGCCAGCAGCTTGGACAGGGGGACCCAGTACTTC. As protein: CASSLDRGTQYF.

This chain links TRBV11-2 with TRBJ2-1, with 14 bases matching TRBD2. Unmatched junction bases numbered 9, after V lost 5 bases and J lost 6 bases. This CDR3 has 17 amino acids. From germline, CDR1 is SGHAT and CDR2 FQNNGV. DNA for the CDR3: TGTGCCAGCAGCGCGACCGGGACTAGCGGGAGCCGCAATGAGCAGTTCTTC. It is translated as CASSATGTSGSRNEQFF. Combining the CDR3 with reference TRBV11-2 and TRBJ2-1 gives the whole variable domain EAGVAQSPRYKIIEKRQSVAFWCNPISGHATLYWYQQILGQGPKLLIQFQNNGVVDDSQLPKDRFSAERLKGVDSTLKIQPAKLEDSAVYLCASSATGTSGSRNEQFFGPGTRLTVL.